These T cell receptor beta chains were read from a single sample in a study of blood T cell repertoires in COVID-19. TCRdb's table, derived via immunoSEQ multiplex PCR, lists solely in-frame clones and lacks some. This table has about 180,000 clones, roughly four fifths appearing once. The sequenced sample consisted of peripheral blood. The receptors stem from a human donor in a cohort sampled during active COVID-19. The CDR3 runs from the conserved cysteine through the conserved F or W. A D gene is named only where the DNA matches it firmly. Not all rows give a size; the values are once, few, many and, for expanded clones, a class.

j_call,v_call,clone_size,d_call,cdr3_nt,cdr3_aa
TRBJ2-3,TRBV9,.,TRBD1,TGTGCCAGCAGCTTAGGACAGGGAGCCACAGATACGCAGTATTTT,CASSLGQGATDTQYF
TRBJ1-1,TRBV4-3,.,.,TGCGCCAGCAGCCAAGACGCCCAGGGGTGGAAAGCTTTCTTT,CASSQDAQGWKAFF
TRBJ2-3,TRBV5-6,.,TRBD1,TGTGCCAGCAGCCCGGGACAGGTAGTCACAGATACGCAGTATTTT,CASSPGQVVTDTQYF
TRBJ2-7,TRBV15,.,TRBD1,TGTGCCACCAGCAGTGGAAGCGGACAGGGGGACAACGAGCAGTACTTC,CATSSGSGQGDNEQYF
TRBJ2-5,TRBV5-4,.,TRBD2,TGTGCCAGCAGCTTGCGACTAGCGGGAGGAGAGACCCAGTACTTC,CASSLRLAGGETQYF
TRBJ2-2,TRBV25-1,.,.,TGTGCCAGCAGTGGGCCAGGGGCCAACACCGGGGAGCTGTTTTTT,CASSGPGANTGELFF
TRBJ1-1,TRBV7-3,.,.,TGTGCCAGCAGCCCAAATTCGGCAGGGTTTGCTGAAGCTTTCTTT,CASSPNSAGFAEAFF
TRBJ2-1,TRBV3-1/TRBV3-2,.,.,TGTGCCAGCAGCGCACGACAGATCAATGAGCAGTTCTTC,CASSARQINEQFF
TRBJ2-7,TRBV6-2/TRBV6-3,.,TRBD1,TGTGCCAGCAGTCCCCCCGGACAGGTCCGATACGAGCAGTACTTC,CASSPPGQVRYEQYF
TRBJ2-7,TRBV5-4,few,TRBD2,TGTGCCAGCAGCTTGGAACTAGCGGGATCTGGCGAGCAGTACTTC,CASSLELAGSGEQYF
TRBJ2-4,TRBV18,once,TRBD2,TGTGCCAGCTCACCCGGGACTAGCGGAGCCCTCATTCAGTACTTC,CASSPGTSGALIQYF
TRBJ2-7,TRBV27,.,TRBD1,TGTGCCAGCAGTTCGGGGACAGGGCCTTACGAGCAGTACTTC,CASSSGTGPYEQYF
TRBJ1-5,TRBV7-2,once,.,TGTGCCAGCAGCTTAGAGGGGAACGGCAATCAGCCCCAGCATTTT,CASSLEGNGNQPQHF
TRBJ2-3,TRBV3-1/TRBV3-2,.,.,TGTGCCAGCAGCCAAGAAGAAGTTGGCCCAGATACGCAGTATTTT,CASSQEEVGPDTQYF
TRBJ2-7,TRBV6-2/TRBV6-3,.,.,TGTGCCAGCAGTGACCCAGGGTCTCTTTACGAGCAGTACTTC,CASSDPGSLYEQYF
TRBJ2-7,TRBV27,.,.,TGTGCCAGCAGTTTGCAGGCCGCATCCTACGAGCAGTACTTC,CASSLQAASYEQYF
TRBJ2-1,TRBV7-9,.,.,TGTGCCAGCAGCTTGGGGGGTACCTACAATGAGCAGTTCTTC,CASSLGGTYNEQFF
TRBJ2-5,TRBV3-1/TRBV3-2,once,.,TGTGCCAGCAGCCCTGTATGGGTGCGGGACCAAGAGACCCAGTACTTC,CASSPVWVRDQETQYF
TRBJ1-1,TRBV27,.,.,TGTGCCAGCATCTCTAGATTCATGAACACTGAAGCTTTCTTT,CASISRFMNTEAFF
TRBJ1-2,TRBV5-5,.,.,TGTGCCAGCAGCCAGGAGGCGGTTGACTATGGCTACACCTTC,CASSQEAVDYGYTF
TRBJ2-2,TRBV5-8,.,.,TGTGCCAGCAGCTTGGGGACTTACTCCACCGGGGAGCTGTTTTTT,CASSLGTYSTGELFF
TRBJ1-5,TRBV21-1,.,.,TGTGCCAGCAGCGCCAGAGGGATTTATAGCAATCAGCCCCAGCATTTT,CASSARGIYSNQPQHF
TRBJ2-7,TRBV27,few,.,TGTGCCAGCAGTTTGAAGGGGCCCTACGAGCAGTACTTC,CASSLKGPYEQYF
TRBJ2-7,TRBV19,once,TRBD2,TGTGCCAGTAGTCGACCTCTAACTAGCGGGACCGCCTACGAGCAGTACTTC,CASSRPLTSGTAYEQYF
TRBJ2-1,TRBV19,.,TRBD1,TGTGCCAGTAGTAAGGACAGGGACAATGAGCAGTTCTTC,CASSKDRDNEQFF
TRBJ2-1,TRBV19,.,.,TGTGCCAGTAGTATGAAAGCGGACTACAATGAGCAGTTCTTC,CASSMKADYNEQFF
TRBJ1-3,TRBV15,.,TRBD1,TGTGCCACCAGCAGGATTCAGGGGGCGGCTGGAAACACCATATATTTT,CATSRIQGAAGNTIYF
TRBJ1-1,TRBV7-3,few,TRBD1,TGTGCCAGCAGCGCCCGGACAGGGGGCGGGACTGAAGCTTTCTTT,CASSARTGGGTEAFF
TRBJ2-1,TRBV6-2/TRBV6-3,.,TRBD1,TGTGCCAGCATCCCCGCATTAGGGGGCGGTAACTACAATGAGCAGTTCTTC,CASIPALGGGNYNEQFF
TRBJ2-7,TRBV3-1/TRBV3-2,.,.,TGTGCCAGCAGCCAAGCGTACGAGCAGTACTTC,CASSQAYEQYF
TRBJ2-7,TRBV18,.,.,TGTGCCAGCTCATCCGCCGCTACAGGGCATAGCTCCTACGAGCAGTACTTC,CASSSAATGHSSYEQYF
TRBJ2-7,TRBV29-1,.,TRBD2,TGCAGCGCCGGGACTAGCGGTGGGGGCTTATACGAGCAGTACTTC,CSAGTSGGGLYEQYF
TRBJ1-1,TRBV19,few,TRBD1,TGTGCCAGTAGTCCCCCCGAGGACAGGGGGCGCGGCACTGAAGCTTTCTTT,CASSPPEDRGRGTEAFF
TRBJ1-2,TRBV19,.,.,TGTGCCAGTAGTATAGACGGAAAGCAGGGCTATGGCTACACCTTC,CASSIDGKQGYGYTF
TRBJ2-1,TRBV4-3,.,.,TGCGCCAGCAGCCAAGGAGTGAATGAGCAGTTCTTC,CASSQGVNEQFF
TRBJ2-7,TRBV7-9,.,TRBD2,TGTGCCAGCAGCCCCGGGACTATCTCCTACGAGCAGTACTTC,CASSPGTISYEQYF